A selection of T cell receptor beta chains follows, all from one sample in a study of CD8 T cells in ankylosing spondylitis. TCRdb called the 5' RACE reads again in MiXCR, with one record for every CDR3 protein. The sample includes around 150,000 distinct CDR3 sequences, about 18% of them seen just once. Material for sequencing was blood, either unsorted or a sorted T cell fraction (not recorded which). Every receptor here comes from a male donor with ankylosing spondylitis or in good health (not recorded which). Each CDR3 is given with its conserved first and last residue. D genes are given only for firm matches. Only some rows state a clone size, as once, few, many or a class for expanded clones.

j_gene | v_gene | abundance | d_gene | CDR3aa | CDR3nt
TRBJ2-2 | TRBV5-6 | NA | TRBD1 | CASRLDRGGTGELFF | TGTGCCAGCAGATTGGACAGGGGAGGCACCGGGGAGCTGTTTTTT
TRBJ1-6 | TRBV29-1 | many | NA | CSVRNLNSPLHF | TGCAGCGTTCGCAATCTAAATTCACCCCTCCACTTT
TRBJ1-1 | TRBV12-3/TRBV12-4 | many | TRBD1 | CASTSQGVETEAFF | TGTGCCAGCACCTCACAGGGGGTTGAGACTGAAGCTTTCTTT
TRBJ2-2 | TRBV4-2 | NA | TRBD2 | CASSPGLLTSGIRPYTGELFF | TGTGCCAGCAGCCCCGGACTCCTTACTAGCGGGATTCGGCCGTATACCGGGGAGCTGTTTTTT
TRBJ1-5 | TRBV20-1 | NA | NA | CSAGDSNQPQHF | TGCAGTGCTGGGGATAGCAATCAGCCCCAGCATTTT
TRBJ1-5 | TRBV6-5 | many | NA | CASSYSRQEGNQPQHF | TGTGCCAGCAGTTACTCCCGACAGGAGGGCAATCAGCCCCAGCATTTT
TRBJ2-7 | TRBV7-8 | few | TRBD2 | CASSRGTRGTYEQYF | TGTGCCAGCAGCCGCGGGACTAGAGGAACCTACGAGCAGTACTTC
TRBJ2-7 | TRBV12-3/TRBV12-4 | NA | NA | CASSLTGLWVGEQYF | TGTGCCAGCAGTTTGACGGGACTGTGGGTCGGCGAGCAGTACTTC
TRBJ1-2 | TRBV27 | many | NA | CASSIDKGYGYTF | TGTGCCAGCAGTATCGATAAGGGCTATGGCTACACCTTC
TRBJ2-2 | TRBV2 | NA | TRBD1 | CARGQGASNTGELFF | TGTGCCAGAGGACAGGGGGCCTCGAACACCGGGGAGCTGTTTTTT
TRBJ2-1 | TRBV20-1 | NA | TRBD1 | CSARTGQENNEQFF | TGCAGTGCGAGGACGGGACAGGAGAACAATGAGCAGTTCTTC
TRBJ1-1 | TRBV20-1 | many | TRBD1 | CSELGQVNTEAFF | TGCAGTGAGCTCGGACAGGTGAACACTGAAGCTTTCTTT
TRBJ2-2 | TRBV15 | few | TRBD2 | CATRASGSKVTGELFF | TGTGCCACCAGAGCTAGCGGGAGTAAAGTTACCGGGGAGCTGTTTTTT
TRBJ1-5 | TRBV20-1 | many | NA | CSATKVDQPQHF | TGCAGTGCAACAAAGGTGGATCAGCCCCAGCATTTT
TRBJ2-1 | TRBV4-2 | NA | NA | CASSQEMAGSDEQFF | TGTGCCAGCAGCCAAGAAATGGCAGGTTCCGATGAGCAGTTCTTC
TRBJ2-7 | TRBV28 | NA | TRBD2 | CASSMLAGVISYEQYF | TGTGCCAGCAGTATGCTAGCGGGAGTGATCTCCTACGAGCAGTACTTC
TRBJ1-4 | TRBV7-9 | few | NA | CASSLEWGNPNEKLFF | TGTGCCAGCAGCTTAGAATGGGGGAACCCAAATGAAAAACTGTTTTTT
TRBJ1-5 | TRBV27 | NA | NA | CASSFLGQPQHF | TGTGCCAGCAGTTTTTTGGGTCAGCCCCAGCATTTT
TRBJ1-1 | TRBV7-2 | NA | NA | CASSFQARGTEAFF | TGTGCCAGCAGCTTCCAGGCCCGGGGCACTGAAGCTTTCTTT
TRBJ2-1 | TRBV12-3/TRBV12-4 | many | TRBD2 | CASSSSPGLAGSNEQFF | TGTGCCAGCAGCTCCTCCCCTGGACTAGCGGGATCGAATGAGCAGTTCTTC
TRBJ1-2 | TRBV12-5 | many | NA | CASGFLGSNYGYTF | TGTGCTAGTGGTTTCTTAGGGAGTAACTATGGCTACACCTTC
TRBJ2-3 | TRBV11-2 | few | TRBD1 | CASSSFRTGDTDTQYF | TGTGCCAGCAGCTCTTTTCGGACAGGGGACACAGATACGCAGTATTTT
TRBJ2-2 | TRBV7-2 | NA | NA | CASSFLASAGELFF | TGTGCCAGCAGCTTTCTTGCTAGCGCCGGGGAGCTGTTTTTT
TRBJ1-4 | TRBV15 | NA | NA | CATSRDWGAWERIF | TGTGCCACCAGCAGAGATTGGGGGGCTTGGGAGCGGATTTTT
TRBJ1-1 | TRBV5-1 | NA | NA | CASSLDGDLEAFF | TGCGCCAGCAGCTTGGATGGGGATCTCGAGGCTTTCTTT
TRBJ2-7 | TRBV5-1 | many | NA | CASSFYEQYF | TGCGCCAGCAGCTTCTACGAGCAGTACTTC
TRBJ1-5 | TRBV6-1 | NA | NA | CASSDRERQPQHF | TGTGCCAGCAGTGACCGGGAACGACAGCCCCAGCATTTT
TRBJ2-1 | TRBV5-1 | many | TRBD1 | CASSVRQGNEQFF | TGCGCCAGCAGTGTGAGACAGGGTAATGAGCAGTTCTTC
TRBJ2-2 | TRBV6-1 | NA | NA | CASSEPSLDTGELFF | TGTGCCAGCAGTGAACCCAGTTTAGACACCGGGGAGCTGTTTTTT